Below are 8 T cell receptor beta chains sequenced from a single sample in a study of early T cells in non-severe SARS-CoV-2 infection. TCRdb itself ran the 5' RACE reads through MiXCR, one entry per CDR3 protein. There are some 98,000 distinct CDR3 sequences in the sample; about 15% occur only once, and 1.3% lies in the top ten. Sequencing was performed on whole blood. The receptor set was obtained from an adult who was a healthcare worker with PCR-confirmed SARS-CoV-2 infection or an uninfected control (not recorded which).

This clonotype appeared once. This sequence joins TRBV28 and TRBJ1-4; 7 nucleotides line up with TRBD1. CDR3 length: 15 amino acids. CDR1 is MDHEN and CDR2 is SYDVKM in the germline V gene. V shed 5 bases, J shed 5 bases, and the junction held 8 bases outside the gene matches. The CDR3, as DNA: TGTGCCAGCAGTCTACCGGGACAGCTAAATGAAAAACTGTTTTTT. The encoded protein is CASSLPGQLNEKLFF.

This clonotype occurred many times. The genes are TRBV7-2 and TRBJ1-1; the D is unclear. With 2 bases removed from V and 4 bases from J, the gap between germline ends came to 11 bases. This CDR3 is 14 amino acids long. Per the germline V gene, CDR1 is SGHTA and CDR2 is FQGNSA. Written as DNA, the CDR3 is TGTGCCAGCAGCTTAACCGAGAGGAGCACTGAAGCTTTCTTT. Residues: CASSLTERSTEAFF.

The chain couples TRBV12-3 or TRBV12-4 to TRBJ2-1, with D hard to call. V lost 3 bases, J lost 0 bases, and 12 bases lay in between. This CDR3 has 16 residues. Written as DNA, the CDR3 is TGTGCCAGCAGTTTTCGGGCCGTGAGCTCCTACAATGAGCAGTTCTTC. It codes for CASSFRAVSSYNEQFF.

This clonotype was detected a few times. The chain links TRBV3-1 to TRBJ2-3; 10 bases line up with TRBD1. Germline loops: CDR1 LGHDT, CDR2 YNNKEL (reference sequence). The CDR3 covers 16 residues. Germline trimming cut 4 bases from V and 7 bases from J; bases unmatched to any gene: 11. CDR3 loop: CASSPLRGTGAHTQYF. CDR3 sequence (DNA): TGTGCCAGCAGCCCCCTGAGGGGGACAGGGGCGCATACGCAGTATTTT.

CDR3 sequence reads: CASSPWTGSTDTQYF. As DNA, the CDR3 is TGTGCCAGCAGCCCCTGGACAGGAAGCACAGATACGCAGTATTTT. This sequence joins TRBV7-2 and TRBJ2-3, with 7 bases aligning to TRBD1. V gave up 5 bases and J gave up 0 bases; unmatched junction bases: 5. The CDR3 length is 15 residues. The germline gives CDR1 SGHTA, CDR2 FQGNSA.

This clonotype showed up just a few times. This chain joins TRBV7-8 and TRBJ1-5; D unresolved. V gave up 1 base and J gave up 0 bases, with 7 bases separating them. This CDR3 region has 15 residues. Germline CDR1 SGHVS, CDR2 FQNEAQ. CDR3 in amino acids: CASSLVYSSNQPQHF. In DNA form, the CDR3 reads TGTGCCAGCAGCTTAGTGTACAGTAGCAATCAGCCCCAGCATTTT.

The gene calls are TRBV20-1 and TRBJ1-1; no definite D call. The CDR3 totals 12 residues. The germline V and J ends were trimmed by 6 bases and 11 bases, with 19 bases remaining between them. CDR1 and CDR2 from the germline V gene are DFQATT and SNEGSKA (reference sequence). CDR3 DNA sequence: TGCAGTGCAAAACTATTTATGGGGTACGCTTTCTTT. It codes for CSAKLFMGYAFF.

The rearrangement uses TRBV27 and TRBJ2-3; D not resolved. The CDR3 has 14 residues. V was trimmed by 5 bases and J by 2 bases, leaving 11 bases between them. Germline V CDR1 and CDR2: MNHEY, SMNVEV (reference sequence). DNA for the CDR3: TGTGCCAGCAGTCCCTGGGTAGACACAGATACGCAGTATTTT. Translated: CASSPWVDTDTQYF.